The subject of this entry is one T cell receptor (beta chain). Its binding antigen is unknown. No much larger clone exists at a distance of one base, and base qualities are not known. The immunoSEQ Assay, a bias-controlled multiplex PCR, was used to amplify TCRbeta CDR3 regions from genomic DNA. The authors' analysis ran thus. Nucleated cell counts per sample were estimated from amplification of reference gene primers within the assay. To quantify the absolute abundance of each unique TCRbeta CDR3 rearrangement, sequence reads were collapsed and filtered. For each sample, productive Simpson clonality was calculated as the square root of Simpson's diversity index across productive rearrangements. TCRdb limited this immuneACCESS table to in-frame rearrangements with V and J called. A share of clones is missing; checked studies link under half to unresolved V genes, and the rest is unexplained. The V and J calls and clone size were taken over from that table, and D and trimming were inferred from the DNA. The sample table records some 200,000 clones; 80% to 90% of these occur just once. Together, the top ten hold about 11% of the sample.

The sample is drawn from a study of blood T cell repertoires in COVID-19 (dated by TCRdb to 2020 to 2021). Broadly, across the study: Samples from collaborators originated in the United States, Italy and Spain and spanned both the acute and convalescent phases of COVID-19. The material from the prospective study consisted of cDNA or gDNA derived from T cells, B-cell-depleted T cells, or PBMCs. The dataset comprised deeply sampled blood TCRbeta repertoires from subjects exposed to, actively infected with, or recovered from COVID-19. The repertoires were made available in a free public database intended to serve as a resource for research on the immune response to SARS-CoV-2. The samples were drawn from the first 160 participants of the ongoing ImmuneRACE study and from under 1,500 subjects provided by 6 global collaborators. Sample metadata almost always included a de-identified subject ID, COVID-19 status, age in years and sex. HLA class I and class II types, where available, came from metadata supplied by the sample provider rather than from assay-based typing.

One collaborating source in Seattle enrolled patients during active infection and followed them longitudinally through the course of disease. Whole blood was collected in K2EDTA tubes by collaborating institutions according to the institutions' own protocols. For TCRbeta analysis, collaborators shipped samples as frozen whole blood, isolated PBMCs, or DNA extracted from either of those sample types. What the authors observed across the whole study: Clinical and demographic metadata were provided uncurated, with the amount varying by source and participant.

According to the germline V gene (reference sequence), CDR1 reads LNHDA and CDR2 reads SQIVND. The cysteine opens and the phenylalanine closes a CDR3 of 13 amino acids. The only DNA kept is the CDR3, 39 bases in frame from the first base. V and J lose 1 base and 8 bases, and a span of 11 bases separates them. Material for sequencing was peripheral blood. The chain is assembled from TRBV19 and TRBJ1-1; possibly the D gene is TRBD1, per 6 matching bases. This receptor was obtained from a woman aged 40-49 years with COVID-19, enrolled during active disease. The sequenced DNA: TGTGCCAGTAGTATAGCGGGGGGGCCGGAAGCTTTCTTT. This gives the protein CASSIAGGPEAFF.